Shown below are 23 T cell receptor beta chains from a single sample sequenced in a study of blood T cell repertoires in COVID-19. Assay used: immunoSEQ multiplex PCR; TCRdb lists only in-frame clones, some missing. The sample has about 170,000 clones, approximately 86% seen once; the top ten hold 5.5% to 8.5%. Sequencing was carried out using peripheral blood. These receptor sequences come from a woman older than 75 in a cohort sampled during active or convalescent COVID-19.

This chain joins TRBV6-2 or TRBV6-3 and TRBJ1-1; the D gene is possibly TRBD1 (6 bases). Per germline, CDR1 MNHEY and CDR2 SVGEGT. Trimming took off 2 bases at V and 5 bases at J, with 12 bases between the two ends. This CDR3 has 14 residues. The CDR3 spells CASSYAGVRTEAFF. In nucleotides, the CDR3 is TGTGCCAGCAGTTACGCAGGGGTAAGGACTGAAGCTTTCTTT.

The rearrangement uses TRBV11-2 and TRBJ1-2; D not resolved. The CDR3 runs to 17 residues. Germline values: CDR1 SGHAT, CDR2 FQNNGV. V gave up 5 bases and J gave up 3 bases, with 22 bases separating them. The CDR3 nucleotides read TGTGCCAGCAGCCTTTCGGCTCTGGGAGCCCCTTACTATGGCTACACCTTC. Translating it yields CASSLSALGAPYYGYTF.

V is TRBV10-3 and J is TRBJ2-2; possible D gene TRBD1, 6 bases. Germline V lookup: CDR1 ENHRY, CDR2 SYGVKD. The CDR3 extends over 14 amino acids. V lost 5 bases, J lost 1 base, and 8 bases lay in between. CDR3 amino acids: CAISQGGNTGELFF. In DNA form, the CDR3 reads TGTGCCATCAGTCAAGGGGGGAACACCGGGGAGCTGTTTTTT.

Here the CDR3 DNA reads TGCAGTGCTAGCCAGGGCGCCGAGCAGTACGTC. The encoded protein is CSASQGAEQYV. The chain employs TRBV20-1 and TRBJ2-7; D is possibly TRBD1 (5 bases). Germline V CDR1 and CDR2: DFQATT, SNEGSKA (reference sequence). The length of the CDR3 is 11 residues. V lost 3 bases and J 6 bases, leaving 9 bases between the germline ends.

V gene TRBV7-9 combines with J gene TRBJ1-1; D call uncertain. CDR1 and CDR2 (germline): SEHNR, FQNEAQ (reference sequence). The V end was cut by 2 bases, the J end by 0 bases, with 4 bases between. The CDR3 has 13 residues. CDR3 in DNA: TGTGCCAGCAGCTTATTAATGAACACTGAAGCTTTCTTT. Its protein is CASSLLMNTEAFF.

The V gene is TRBV7-9, the J gene TRBJ1-1; 8 bases align to TRBD1. The germline gives CDR1 SEHNR, CDR2 FQNEAQ (reference sequence). The CDR3 spans 13 residues. The V gene end was trimmed by 10 bases and the J gene end by 1 base; junction bases not matched to a gene: 5. The CDR3 coding sequence is TGTGCCACCCCGACAGGGGCGAACACTGAAGCTTTCTTT. It translates to CATPTGANTEAFF.

The V call is TRBV7-8, the J call TRBJ2-3; no definite D call. This CDR3 contains 17 residues. Germline CDR1 reads SGHVS; CDR2 reads FQNEAQ. Trimming took off 4 bases at V and 3 bases at J, with 20 bases between the two ends. The CDR3 sequence: CASSSSMYEIRTDTQYF. The CDR3 DNA sequence: TGTGCCAGCAGCTCCTCGATGTATGAAATTAGAACAGATACGCAGTATTTT.

The chain joins TRBV27 to TRBJ2-7; weak D call: TRBD1 (5 bases). Germline V CDR1 and CDR2: MNHEY, SMNVEV (reference sequence). Trimming removed 3 bases at V and 2 bases at J, with 14 bases between. The CDR3 has 15 residues. The DNA of the CDR3 is TGTGCCAGCAGTTTCAGCGACAGCCCTACCTACGAGCAGTACTTC. Translated, it gives CASSFSDSPTYEQYF.

The chain links TRBV4-3 to TRBJ1-1; D may be TRBD1 (5 bases). V was trimmed by 1 base and J by 0 bases, leaving 9 bases between them. CDR1 is LGHNA, CDR2 YSLEER, per germline. There are 15 residues in the CDR3. The CDR3 DNA sequence: TGCGCCAGCAGCCAAGTGGGGGGTATGAACACTGAAGCTTTCTTT. This encodes CASSQVGGMNTEAFF.

The rearrangement uses TRBV6-5 and TRBJ1-3; possibly TRBD1 for D (6 bases). V dropped 7 bases and J dropped 3 bases, with 13 bases sitting between them. CDR1 is MNHEY, CDR2 SVGAGI, per germline. CDR3 length: 14 amino acids. CDR3 amino acids: CASTPGAGGNTIYF. The CDR3, as DNA: TGTGCCAGCACACCAGGGGCCGGTGGAAACACCATATATTTT.

This clone was detected once. This chain connects TRBV13 to TRBJ1-3; 9 nucleotides match TRBD1. The CDR3 is made up of 14 amino acids. The J segment lost 8 bases and the V segment lost 8 bases, leaving 10 bases of the junction unmatched. Germline loops: CDR1 PRHDT, CDR2 FYEKMQ (reference sequence). CDR3 sequence (DNA): TGTGCCAGCCGCCGGACAGGGGAGGAACACACCATATATTTT. This encodes CASRRTGEEHTIYF.

The chain has TRBV6-2 or TRBV6-3 and TRBJ2-7; TRBD1 matches 9 bases. Trimming cost V 4 bases and J 2 bases; bases outside gene matches: 3. CDR3 length equals 14 residues. Germline V gene sequence: CDR1 MNHEY, CDR2 SVGEGT. This CDR3 is CASSFRTGAYEQYV. In DNA, the CDR3 is TGTGCCAGCAGTTTTCGGACAGGGGCCTACGAGCAGTACGTC.

This chain uses TRBV11-2 with TRBJ1-2, with 7 bases that match TRBD1. The CDR3 totals 14 residues. The V segment lost 6 bases and the J segment 5 bases; nucleotides outside the gene matches: 9. The germline CDR1 and CDR2 sequences are SGHAT and FQNNGV. CDR3 DNA sequence: TGTGCCAGCAGGAGAGGGGGCGCAGAGTATGGCTACACCTTC. Its protein product is CASRRGGAEYGYTF.

A single count supports this clone. This sample also contains other DNA sequences that code for the same CDR3. The chain combines TRBV6-1 with TRBJ1-2, with D unclear. Between the trimmed V and J ends, which lost 3 bases and 5 bases, there was a span of 10 bases. There are 13 residues in the CDR3. Germline V gene lookup returns CDR1 MNHNS and CDR2 SASEGT. The CDR3 reads CASSEAGRYGYTF. CDR3 DNA sequence: TGTGCCAGCAGTGAGGCGGGTAGATATGGCTACACCTTC.

J is TRBJ1-1 and V is TRBV29-1; 10 bases fit TRBD1. V lost 8 bases to trimming and J lost 5 bases; unmatched junction nucleotides: 8. Germline-derived CDR1 and CDR2 are SQVTM and ANQGSEA. The CDR3 spans 13 residues. Written as DNA, the CDR3 is TGCAGCTCTCGACCGGGACAGGGGACTGAAGCTTTCTTT. Its protein product is CSSRPGQGTEAFF.

The V call is TRBV7-9, the J call TRBJ2-7; 9 bases map to TRBD2. CDR1 SEHNR and CDR2 FQNEAQ come from the germline V gene (reference sequence). The CDR3 extends over 15 amino acids. V was clipped by 3 bases and J by 1 base; unmatched bases: 4. CDR3: CASSLGLAGSYEQYF. The DNA of the CDR3 is TGTGCCAGCAGCTTGGGGCTAGCGGGGTCCTACGAGCAGTACTTC.

This clone was observed once. The chain couples TRBV6-6 to TRBJ1-3; D is unclear. The CDR3 is made up of 14 amino acids. Per the germline V gene, CDR1 is MNHNY and CDR2 is SVGAGI (reference sequence). V was cut by 9 bases and J by 0 bases, with 12 bases left in between. Here the CDR3 DNA reads TGTGCCAGTTCCTTTCTCAGCTCTGGAAACACCATATATTTT. Translation gives CASSFLSSGNTIYF.

J is TRBJ2-2 and V is TRBV11-3, with D tentatively TRBD2 (5 bases). Germline V gives CDR1 SGHNT, CDR2 YENEEA. The CDR3 length is 14 residues. V shed 6 bases and J shed 4 bases, with 12 bases lying between them. The CDR3 spells CASSSLRGTGELFF. In DNA, the CDR3 is TGTGCCAGCAGTAGTCTTCGGGGCACCGGGGAGCTGTTTTTT.

This chain connects TRBV5-1 to TRBJ2-3; TRBD1 agrees at 8 bases. Germline loops: CDR1 SGHRS, CDR2 YFSETQ. The CDR3 spans 14 residues. Germline trimming cut 0 bases from V and 3 bases from J; bases unmatched to any gene: 0. The CDR3 loop reads CASSLDRGTDTQYF. For the CDR3, the DNA is TGCGCCAGCAGCTTGGACAGGGGGACAGATACGCAGTATTTT.

This chain uses TRBV6-2 or TRBV6-3 with TRBJ2-5, with TRBD1 matching 8 bases. This CDR3 is built from 15 residues. The junction had 7 bases not matched to a gene; V was cut back by 5 bases and J by 2 bases. CDR1 is MNHEY and CDR2 is SVGEGT in the germline V gene. For the CDR3, the DNA is TGTGCCAGCAGTCAACCCAGGGGGCGGCAAGAGACCCAGTACTTC. Amino acids: CASSQPRGRQETQYF.

The genes are TRBV18 and TRBJ2-3; 13 nucleotides agree with TRBD2. Germline-derived CDR1 and CDR2 are KGHSH and LQKENI. The ends lost 2 bases at V and 2 bases at J; junction bases unmatched: 4. This CDR3 region has 17 residues. CDR3 in amino acids: CASSPGLAGAHTDTQYF. DNA of the CDR3: TGTGCCAGCTCACCAGGACTAGCGGGGGCCCACACAGATACGCAGTATTTT.

CDR3 in DNA: TGTGCCAGTAGTACCCCGGGACAGGGGGCCGCAGAAGCTTTCTTT. It is translated as CASSTPGQGAAEAFF. The chain carries TRBV19 and TRBJ1-1; 12 bases map to TRBD1. The CDR3 is 15 residues long. The trim removed 4 bases at V and 8 bases at J, leaving 8 bases unmatched. The germline V gene has CDR1 LNHDA and CDR2 SQIVND (reference sequence).

The chain joins TRBV24-1 to TRBJ2-1; D is uncertain. The CDR3 totals 13 residues. The V end lost 2 bases, the J end lost 7 bases, and 8 bases lay between the germline ends. CDR1 and CDR2 from the germline V gene are KGHDR and SFDVKD. The CDR3 region is CATSDYRFNEQFF. The CDR3 nucleotides read TGTGCCACCAGTGATTACAGATTTAATGAGCAGTTCTTC.